This T cell receptor beta chain was sequenced during a study of blood T cell repertoires in COVID-19. Here immunoSEQ multiplex PCR was the method, and the copy in TCRdb shows in-frame clones only, minus some. The sample lists 130,000 to 150,000 clones; around 81% were seen once. Germline lookup yields CDR1 LGHNA and CDR2 YSLEER. V lost 0 bases and J 7 bases, leaving 10 bases between the germline ends. This CDR3 comprises 13 residues. This clonotype was obtained from a man between 60 and 70 years old with active or convalescent COVID-19. The sample comprised peripheral blood. This sequence joins TRBV4-3 and TRBJ2-7; possible D gene TRBD2, 5 bases. The CDR3 spells CASSQDLAKEQYF. Written as DNA, the CDR3 is TGCGCCAGCAGCCAAGATTTAGCGAAGGAGCAGTACTTC.